This T cell receptor (beta chain) came from a study of T-cell memory formation after mild COVID-19 (dated by TCRdb to the early 2020s). About the study as a whole: Most TCR sequence clusters were specific to one of the two donors. Longitudinal TCRalpha and TCRbeta repertoire sequencing tracked T-cell clones expanding and contracting after mild COVID-19 in a couple of donors. Two young, previously healthy adult volunteers, one female and one male, were included in the cohort. Findings and caveats that apply to the study as a whole: Some responding clones were detected in pre-infection memory, suggesting pre-existing cross-reactive memory T cells joined the SARS-CoV-2 response. The second-wave clones that peaked on day 37 were not confirmed to be SARS-CoV-2 specific. Contracting CD4+ clones turned up mainly in the CM and EM memory subsets, whereas EMRA was where CD8+ clones were enriched. The study covered only a couple of mild cases, and larger cohorts including severe cases with pre-infection samples were considered necessary. Clones that contracted from day 15 to 85 showed balanced CD4/CD8 phenotypes, whereas a second wave of clones that expanded from day 15 to 37 leaned towards CD4+.

As to this clonotype: Its target antigen remains unknown. Per-base qualities were not stored, and no clone one base away is much larger.

Ficoll-Paque density gradient centrifugation was the method used to isolate PBMCs. CDR1 and CDR2 are read off the germline V gene (reference sequence) as DFQATT and SNEGSKA. Spanning cysteine to phenylalanine, the CDR3 consists of 16 amino acids. Only the CDR3 part of the read is kept: 48 bases, read in frame from the first base. Trimmed from V: 2 bases; trimmed from J: 5 bases; junction bases lacking a gene match: 12. The sequencer was an Illumina NovaSeq 6000. Using 5'RACE with constant-segment primers, TCRalpha and TCRbeta cDNA libraries were constructed, with sample barcodes and unique molecular identifiers added in the process. RNA was extracted from every sample with Trizol reagent. Amplification of the libraries took two PCR steps, and the second step added a second sample barcode plus Illumina TruSeq adapters. Sequencing of the libraries was done on an Illumina NovaSeq, producing 2 x 150 bp paired-end reads. On the authors' methods: Demultiplexing of reads and collapsing into UMI-guided consensus sequences were performed with migec v1.2.7. Using mixcr v2.1.11, UMI consensuses were aligned to TRA and TRB V and J templates and then assembled into clonotypes. A clonotype was counted as expanded or contracted only when both edgeR and NoisET called the clonotype significant, with the noise models trained on biological replicates. edgeR calls used a false discovery rate-adjusted p below 0.01 and a log2 fold-change threshold of 1. PCA with hierarchical clustering of max-normalized trajectories of the 1000 most abundant clonotypes was used as exploratory dynamics analysis. Separately sequenced CD4+ and CD8+ repertoires were used to assign the CD4 or CD8 phenotype of responding clones. TCRdb reworked the public reads: Q25 trimming with fastp, MiXCR clone assembly, productive beta chains retained. For every CDR3 protein sequence, its rows merge into one entry that carries the most common genes and DNA. None of the V and J calls come from the authors' own analysis; TCRdb made them. This sample holds around 200,000 distinct CDR3 sequences; roughly 30% were observed only once. Together, the top ten hold about an eighth of the sample.

The sequence came from an adult woman who had mild COVID-19 (a few samples of this study predate the infection). The sample titles of this study are shuffled in the database, so cell type and time point are left out; the donor was told from shared clones. Sequencing used PBMCs or a T cell subset sorted from them (not recorded which). The chain uses TRBV20-1 and TRBJ2-5, and 9 bases in between align with TRBD1. The CDR3 protein is CSARKLPGQGRETQYF. The DNA sequence reads TGCAGTGCTAGAAAACTACCGGGACAGGGAAGGGAGACCCAGTACTTC.